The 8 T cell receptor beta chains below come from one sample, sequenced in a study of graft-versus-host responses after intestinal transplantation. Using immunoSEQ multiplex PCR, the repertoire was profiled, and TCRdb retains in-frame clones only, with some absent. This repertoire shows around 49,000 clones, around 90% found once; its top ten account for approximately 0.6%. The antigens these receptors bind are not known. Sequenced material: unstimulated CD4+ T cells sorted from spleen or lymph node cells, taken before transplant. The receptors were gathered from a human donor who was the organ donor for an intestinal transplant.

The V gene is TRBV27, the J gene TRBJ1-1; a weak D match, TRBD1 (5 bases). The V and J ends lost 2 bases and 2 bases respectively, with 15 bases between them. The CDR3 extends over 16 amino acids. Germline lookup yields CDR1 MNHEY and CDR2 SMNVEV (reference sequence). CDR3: CASSLAATEPNTEAFF. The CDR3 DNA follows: TGTGCCAGCAGTTTAGCTGCGACAGAGCCTAACACTGAAGCTTTCTTT.

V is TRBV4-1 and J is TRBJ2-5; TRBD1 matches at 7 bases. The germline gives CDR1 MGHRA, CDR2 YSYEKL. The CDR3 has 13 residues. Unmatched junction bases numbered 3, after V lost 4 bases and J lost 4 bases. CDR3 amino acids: CASSRQGPETQYF. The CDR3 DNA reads TGCGCCAGCAGCCGACAGGGCCCAGAGACCCAGTACTTC.

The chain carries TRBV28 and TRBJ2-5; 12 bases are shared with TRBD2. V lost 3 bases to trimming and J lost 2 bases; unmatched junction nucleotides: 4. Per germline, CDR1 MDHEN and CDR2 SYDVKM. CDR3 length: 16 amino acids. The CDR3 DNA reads TGTGCCAGCAGTTTGTCGGGACTAGCGGGTCAAGAGACCCAGTACTTC. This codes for CASSLSGLAGQETQYF.

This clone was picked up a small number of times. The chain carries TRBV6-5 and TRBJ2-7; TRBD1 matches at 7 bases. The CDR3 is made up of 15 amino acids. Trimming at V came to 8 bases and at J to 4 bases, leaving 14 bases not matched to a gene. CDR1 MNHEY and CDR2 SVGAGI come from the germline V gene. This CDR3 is CASQGGQRNLYEQYF. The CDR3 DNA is TGTGCCAGCCAAGGGGGACAGCGGAACCTTTACGAGCAGTACTTC.

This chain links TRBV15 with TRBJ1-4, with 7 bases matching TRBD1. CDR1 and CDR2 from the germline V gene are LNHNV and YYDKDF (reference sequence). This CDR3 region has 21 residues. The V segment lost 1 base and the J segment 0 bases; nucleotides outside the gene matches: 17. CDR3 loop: CATSRVGGGQCIFTTNEKLFF. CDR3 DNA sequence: TGTGCCACCAGCAGAGTAGGAGGGGGACAGTGTATATTTACAACTAATGAAAAACTGTTTTTT.

CDR3 protein: CASSVARGRGSTDTQYF. The CDR3, as DNA: TGTGCCAGCAGCGTAGCCAGGGGAAGGGGGAGCACAGATACGCAGTATTTT. This chain joins TRBV9 and TRBJ2-3; the D gene is possibly TRBD1 (6 bases). In germline, CDR1 is SGDLS, CDR2 YYNGEE. CDR3 size: 17 residues. V was cut by 0 bases and J by 0 bases, with 14 bases left in between.

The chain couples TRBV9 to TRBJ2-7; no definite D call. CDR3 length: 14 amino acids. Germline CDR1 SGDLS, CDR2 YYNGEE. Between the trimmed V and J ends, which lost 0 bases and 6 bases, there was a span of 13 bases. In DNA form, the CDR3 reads TGTGCCAGCAGCGTAGCTTTGGCAGGTACCGAGCAGTACTTC. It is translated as CASSVALAGTEQYF.

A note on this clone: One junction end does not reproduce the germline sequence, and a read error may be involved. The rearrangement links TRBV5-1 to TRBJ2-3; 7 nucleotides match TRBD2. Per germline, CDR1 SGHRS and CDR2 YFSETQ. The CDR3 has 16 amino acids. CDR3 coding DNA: TGCGCCAGCGGCTTCGGGAGGCAGACTTCTCTTGATACGCAGTATTTT. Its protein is CASGFGRQTSLDTQYF. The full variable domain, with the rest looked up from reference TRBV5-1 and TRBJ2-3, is KAGVTQTPRYLIKTRGQQVTLSCSPISGHRSVSWYQQTPGQGLQFLFEYFSETQRNKGNFPGRFSGRQFSNSRSEMNVSTLELGDSALYLCASGFGRQTSLDTQYFGPGTRLTVL.